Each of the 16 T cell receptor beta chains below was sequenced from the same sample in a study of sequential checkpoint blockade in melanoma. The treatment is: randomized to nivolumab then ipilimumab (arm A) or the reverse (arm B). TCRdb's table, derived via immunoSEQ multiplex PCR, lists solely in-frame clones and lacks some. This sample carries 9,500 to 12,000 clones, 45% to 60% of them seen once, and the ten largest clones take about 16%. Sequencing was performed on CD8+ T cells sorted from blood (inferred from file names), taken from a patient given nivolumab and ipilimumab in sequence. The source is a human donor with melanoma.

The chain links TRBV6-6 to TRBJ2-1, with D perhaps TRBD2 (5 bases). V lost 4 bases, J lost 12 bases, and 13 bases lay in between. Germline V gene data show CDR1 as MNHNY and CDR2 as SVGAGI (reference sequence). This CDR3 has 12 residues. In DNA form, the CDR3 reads TGTGCCAGCAGTTCCCAATTAGGAGGGCAGTTCTTC. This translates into CASSSQLGGQFF.

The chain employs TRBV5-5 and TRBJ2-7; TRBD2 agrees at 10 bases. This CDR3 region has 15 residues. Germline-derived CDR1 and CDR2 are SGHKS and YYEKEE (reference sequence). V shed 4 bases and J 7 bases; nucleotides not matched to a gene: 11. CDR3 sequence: CASSRGTSDPGEQYF. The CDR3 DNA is TGTGCCAGCAGCCGAGGGACTAGCGACCCGGGGGAGCAGTACTTC.

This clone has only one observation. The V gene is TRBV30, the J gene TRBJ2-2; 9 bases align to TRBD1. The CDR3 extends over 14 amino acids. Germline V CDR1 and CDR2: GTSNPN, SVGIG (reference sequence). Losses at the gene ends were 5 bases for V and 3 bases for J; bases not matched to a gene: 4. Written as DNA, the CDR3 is TGTGCCTGGGACAGGGGGTTCGACACCGGGGAGCTGTTTTTT. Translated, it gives CAWDRGFDTGELFF.

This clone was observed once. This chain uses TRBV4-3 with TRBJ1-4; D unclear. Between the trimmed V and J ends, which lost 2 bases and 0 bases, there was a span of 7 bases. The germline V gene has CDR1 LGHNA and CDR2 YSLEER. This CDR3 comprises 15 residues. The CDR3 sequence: CASSQSTATNEKLFF. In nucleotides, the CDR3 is TGCGCCAGCAGCCAATCCACTGCAACTAATGAAAAACTGTTTTTT.

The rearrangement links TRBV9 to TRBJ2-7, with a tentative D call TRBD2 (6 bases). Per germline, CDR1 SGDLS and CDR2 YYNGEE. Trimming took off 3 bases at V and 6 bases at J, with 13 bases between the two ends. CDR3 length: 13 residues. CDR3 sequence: CASSEGSGLEQYF. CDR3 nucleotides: TGTGCCAGCAGCGAGGGTAGCGGCCTCGAGCAGTACTTC.

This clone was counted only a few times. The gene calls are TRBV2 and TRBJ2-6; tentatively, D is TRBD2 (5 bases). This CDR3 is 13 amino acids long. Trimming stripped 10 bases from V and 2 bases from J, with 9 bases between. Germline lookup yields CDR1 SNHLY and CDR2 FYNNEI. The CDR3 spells CATRGPGANVLTF. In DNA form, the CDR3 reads TGTGCCACTCGGGGTCCTGGGGCCAACGTCCTGACTTTC.

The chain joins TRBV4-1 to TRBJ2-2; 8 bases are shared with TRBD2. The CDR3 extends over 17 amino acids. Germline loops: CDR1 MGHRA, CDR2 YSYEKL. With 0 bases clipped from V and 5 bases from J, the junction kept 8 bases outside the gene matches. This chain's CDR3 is CASSQDLELAETGELFF. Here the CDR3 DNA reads TGCGCCAGCAGCCAAGATTTGGAACTAGCGGAAACCGGGGAGCTGTTTTTT.

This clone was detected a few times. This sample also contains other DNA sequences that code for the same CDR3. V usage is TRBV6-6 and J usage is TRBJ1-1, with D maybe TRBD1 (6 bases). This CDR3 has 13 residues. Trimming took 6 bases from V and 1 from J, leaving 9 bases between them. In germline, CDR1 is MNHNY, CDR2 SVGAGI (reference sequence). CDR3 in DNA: TGTGCCAGCAGGAAACAGGGGAACACTGAAGCTTTCTTT. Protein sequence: CASRKQGNTEAFF.

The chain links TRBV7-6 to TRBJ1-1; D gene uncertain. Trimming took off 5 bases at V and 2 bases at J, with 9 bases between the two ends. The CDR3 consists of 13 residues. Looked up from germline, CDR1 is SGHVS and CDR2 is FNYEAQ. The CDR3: CASSPQSNTEAFF. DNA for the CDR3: TGTGCCAGCAGCCCACAGAGCAACACTGAAGCTTTCTTT.

The CDR3, as DNA: TGTGCCAGCAGCCGCGGGACTAGCGGGAGTTACGAGCAGTACTTC. It translates to CASSRGTSGSYEQYF. This chain joins TRBV7-8 and TRBJ2-7; 14 nucleotides line up with TRBD2. The CDR3 has 15 residues. V trimming: 5 bases; J trimming: 4 bases; junction bases outside the gene matches: 4. Germline V lookup: CDR1 SGHVS, CDR2 FQNEAQ. Together with reference TRBV7-8 and TRBJ2-7, the CDR3 gives the full variable domain: GAGVSQSPRYKVAKRGQDVALRCDPISGHVSLFWYQQALGQGPEFLTYFQNEAQLDKSGLPSDRFFAERPEGSVSTLKIQRTQQEDSAVYLCASSRGTSGSYEQYFGPGTRLTVT.

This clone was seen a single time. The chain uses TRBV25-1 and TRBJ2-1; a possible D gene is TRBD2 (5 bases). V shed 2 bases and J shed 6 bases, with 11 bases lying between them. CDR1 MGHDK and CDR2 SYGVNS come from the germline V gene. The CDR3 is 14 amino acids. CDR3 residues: CASSEDWLANEQFF. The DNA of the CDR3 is TGTGCCAGCAGTGAAGATTGGCTAGCCAATGAGCAGTTCTTC.

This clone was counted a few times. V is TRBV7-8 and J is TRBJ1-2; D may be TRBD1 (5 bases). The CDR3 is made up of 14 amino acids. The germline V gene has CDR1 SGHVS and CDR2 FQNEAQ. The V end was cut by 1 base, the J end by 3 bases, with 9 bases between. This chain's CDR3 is CASSLGGGYYGYTF. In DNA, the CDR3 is TGTGCCAGCAGCTTAGGCGGGGGATACTATGGCTACACCTTC.

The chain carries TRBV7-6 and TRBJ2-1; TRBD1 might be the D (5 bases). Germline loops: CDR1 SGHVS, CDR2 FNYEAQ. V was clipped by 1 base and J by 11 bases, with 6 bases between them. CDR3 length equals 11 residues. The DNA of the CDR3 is TGTGCCAGCAGCTTAGACAGGAAGCAGTTCTTC. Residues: CASSLDRKQFF.

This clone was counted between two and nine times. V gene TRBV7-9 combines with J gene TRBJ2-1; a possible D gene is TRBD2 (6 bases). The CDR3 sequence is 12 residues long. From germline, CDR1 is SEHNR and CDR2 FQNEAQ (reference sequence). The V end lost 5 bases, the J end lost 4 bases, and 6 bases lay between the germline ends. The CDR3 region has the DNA TGTGCCAGCAGCGCGGGGTACAATGAGCAGTTCTTC. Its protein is CASSAGYNEQFF.

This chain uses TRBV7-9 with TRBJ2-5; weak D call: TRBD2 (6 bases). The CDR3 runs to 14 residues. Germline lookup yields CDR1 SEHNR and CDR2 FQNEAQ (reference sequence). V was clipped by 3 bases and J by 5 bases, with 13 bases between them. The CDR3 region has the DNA TGTGCCAGCAGCTTGGAGGGGTTTCGGGAGACCCAGTACTTC. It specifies CASSLEGFRETQYF. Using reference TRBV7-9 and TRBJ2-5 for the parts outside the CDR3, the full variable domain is DTGVSQNPRHKITKRGQNVTFRCDPISEHNRLYWYRQTLGQGPEFLTYFQNEAQLEKSRLLSDRFSAERPKGSFSTLEIQRTEQGDSAMYLCASSLEGFRETQYFGPGTRLLVL.

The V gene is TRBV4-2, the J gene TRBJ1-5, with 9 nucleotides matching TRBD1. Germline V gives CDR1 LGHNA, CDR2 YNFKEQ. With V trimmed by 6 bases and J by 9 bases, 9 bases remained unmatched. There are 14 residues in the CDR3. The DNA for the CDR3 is TGTGCCAGCAGACATGACAGGGGGGGTTGGCCCCAGCATTTT. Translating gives CASRHDRGGWPQHF.